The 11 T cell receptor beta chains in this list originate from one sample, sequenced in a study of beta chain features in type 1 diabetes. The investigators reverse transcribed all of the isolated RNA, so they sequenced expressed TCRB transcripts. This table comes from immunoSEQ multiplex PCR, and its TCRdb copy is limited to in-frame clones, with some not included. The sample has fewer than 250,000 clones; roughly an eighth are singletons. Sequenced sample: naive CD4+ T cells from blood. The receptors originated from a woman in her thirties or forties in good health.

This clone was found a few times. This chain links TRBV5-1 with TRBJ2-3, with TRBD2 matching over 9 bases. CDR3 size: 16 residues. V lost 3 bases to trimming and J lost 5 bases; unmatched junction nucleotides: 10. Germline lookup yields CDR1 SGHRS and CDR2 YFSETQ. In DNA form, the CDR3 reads TGCGCCAGCAGCTCCGACTTAGCGGGGGCAAGAGATACGCAGTATTTT. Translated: CASSSDLAGARDTQYF.

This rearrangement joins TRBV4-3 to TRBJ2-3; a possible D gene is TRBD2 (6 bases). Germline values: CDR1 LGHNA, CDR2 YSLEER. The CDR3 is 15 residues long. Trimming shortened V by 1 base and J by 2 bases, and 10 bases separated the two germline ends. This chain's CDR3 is CASSQGERATDTQYF. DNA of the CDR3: TGCGCCAGCAGCCAAGGGGAGCGGGCCACAGATACGCAGTATTTT.

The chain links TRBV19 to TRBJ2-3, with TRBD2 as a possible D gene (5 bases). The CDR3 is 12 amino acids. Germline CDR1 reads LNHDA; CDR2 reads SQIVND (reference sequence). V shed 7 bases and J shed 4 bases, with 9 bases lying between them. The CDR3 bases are TGTGCCAGTACCGGGATTTCAGATACGCAGTATTTT. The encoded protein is CASTGISDTQYF.

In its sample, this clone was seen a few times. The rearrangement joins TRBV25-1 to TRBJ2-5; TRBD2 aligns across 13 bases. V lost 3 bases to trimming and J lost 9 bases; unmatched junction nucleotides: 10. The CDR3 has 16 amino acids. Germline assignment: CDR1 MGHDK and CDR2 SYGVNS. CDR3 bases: TGTGCCAGCAGTGACGCACTAGGACTAGCGGGGGCGGCCCAGTACTTC. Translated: CASSDALGLAGAAQYF.

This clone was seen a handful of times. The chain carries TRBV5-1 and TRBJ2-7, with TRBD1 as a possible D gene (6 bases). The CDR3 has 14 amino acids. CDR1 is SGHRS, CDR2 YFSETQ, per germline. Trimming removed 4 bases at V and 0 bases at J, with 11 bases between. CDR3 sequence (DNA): TGCGCCAGCAGCAACACAGGGAGCTCCTACGAGCAGTACTTC. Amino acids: CASSNTGSSYEQYF.

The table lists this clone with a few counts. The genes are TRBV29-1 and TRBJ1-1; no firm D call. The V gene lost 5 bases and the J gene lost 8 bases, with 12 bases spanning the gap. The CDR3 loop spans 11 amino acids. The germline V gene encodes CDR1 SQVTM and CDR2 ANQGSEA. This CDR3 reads CSVSKTWEAFF. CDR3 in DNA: TGCAGCGTTTCTAAAACTTGGGAAGCTTTCTTT.

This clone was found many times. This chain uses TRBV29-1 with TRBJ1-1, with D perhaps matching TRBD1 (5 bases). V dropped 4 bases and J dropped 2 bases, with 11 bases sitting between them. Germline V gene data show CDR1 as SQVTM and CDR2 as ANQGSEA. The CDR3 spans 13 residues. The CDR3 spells CSVVQGSNTEAFF. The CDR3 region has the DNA TGCAGCGTTGTTCAGGGAAGCAACACTGAAGCTTTCTTT.

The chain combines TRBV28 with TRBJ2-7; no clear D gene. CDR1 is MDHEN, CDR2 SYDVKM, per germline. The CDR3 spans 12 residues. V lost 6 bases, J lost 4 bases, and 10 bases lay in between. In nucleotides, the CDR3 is TGTGCCAGCAGAACCCAGGCATACGAGCAGTACTTC. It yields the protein CASRTQAYEQYF.

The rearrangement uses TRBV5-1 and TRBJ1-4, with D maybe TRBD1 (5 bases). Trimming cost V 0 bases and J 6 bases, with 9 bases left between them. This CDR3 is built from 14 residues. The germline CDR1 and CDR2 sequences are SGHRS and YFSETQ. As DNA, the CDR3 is TGCGCCAGCAGCTTGGGACAGAAGGATGAAAAACTGTTTTTT. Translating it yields CASSLGQKDEKLFF.

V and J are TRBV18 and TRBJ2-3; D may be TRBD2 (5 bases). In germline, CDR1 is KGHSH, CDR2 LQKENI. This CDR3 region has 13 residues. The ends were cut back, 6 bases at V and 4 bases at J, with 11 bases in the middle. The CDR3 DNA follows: TGTGCCAGCTCCCCGGACTCGCCAGATACGCAGTATTTT. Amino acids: CASSPDSPDTQYF.

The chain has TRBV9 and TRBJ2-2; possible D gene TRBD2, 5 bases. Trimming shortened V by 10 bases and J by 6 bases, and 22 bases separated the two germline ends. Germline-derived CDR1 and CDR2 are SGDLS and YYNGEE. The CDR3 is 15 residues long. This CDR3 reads CAGSETGSRSGELFF. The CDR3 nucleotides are TGTGCCGGGTCCGAGACGGGGAGTCGATCCGGGGAGCTGTTTTTT.